These 7 T cell receptor beta chains came from one sample sequenced in a study of cytomegalovirus exposure and HLA in healthy donors. PCR used 60 Vbeta primers and 13 Jbeta primers. Assay used: immunoSEQ multiplex PCR; TCRdb lists only in-frame clones, some missing. The sample table sets out 200,000 or so clones. The sequenced sample consisted of PBMCs. All receptors come from a girl aged 2 to 9 in good health and CMV-seropositive.

This chain uses TRBV10-2 with TRBJ1-2; 9 nucleotides align to TRBD1. From germline, CDR1 is WSHSY and CDR2 SAAADI. V lost 6 bases and J lost 2; bases outside the gene matches: 4. This CDR3 comprises 14 residues. The CDR3 sequence is CASRYGQGNYGYTF. In DNA, the CDR3 is TGCGCCAGCAGGTACGGACAGGGGAACTATGGCTACACCTTC.

V usage is TRBV5-4 and J usage is TRBJ2-2; TRBD1 matches 8 bases. This CDR3 has 19 residues. The junction had 10 bases not matched to a gene; V was cut back by 0 bases and J by 0 bases. CDR1 is SGHNT, CDR2 YYREEE, per germline (reference sequence). The CDR3 bases are TGTGCCAGCAGCTTGGTTGCCCACCAGGGGGCCACGAACACCGGGGAGCTGTTTTTT. Translation: CASSLVAHQGATNTGELFF.

V and J are TRBV28 and TRBJ1-4, with TRBD1 identical over 10 bases. The CDR3 totals 16 residues. CDR1 is MDHEN, CDR2 SYDVKM, per germline. V shed 6 bases, J shed 8 bases, and the junction held 12 bases outside the gene matches. The CDR3 DNA reads TGTGCCAGCAGCTCCCATGCGGGACAGGGGAAAGAAAAACTGTTTTTT. As protein: CASSSHAGQGKEKLFF.

For this clone: Germline and junction disagree at one end, which may indicate a read error. The chain recombines TRBV7-7 with TRBJ2-1, with D perhaps matching TRBD2 (6 bases). This CDR3 contains 15 residues. CDR1 is SSHAT, CDR2 FNYEAQ, per germline (reference sequence). The CDR3 sequence: CASSEGLPPNNEQFF. The CDR3 DNA reads as TGTGCTAGCAGCGAGGGACTCCCCCCGAACAATGAGCAGTTCTTC.

The V call is TRBV11-2, the J call TRBJ2-7; 7 bases align to TRBD2. V gave up 1 base and J gave up 0 bases; unmatched junction bases: 3. The germline CDR1 and CDR2 sequences are SGHAT and FQNNGV. This CDR3 contains 15 residues. The CDR3 reads CASSLVRGVSYEQYF. In DNA, the CDR3 is TGTGCCAGCAGCTTAGTCCGGGGGGTCTCCTACGAGCAGTACTTC.

The rearrangement joins TRBV4-1 to TRBJ2-7; 7 bases are shared with TRBD1. Looked up from germline, CDR1 is MGHRA and CDR2 is YSYEKL. CDR3 length: 15 amino acids. Trimming cost V 3 bases and J 4 bases; bases outside gene matches: 9. The CDR3 loop reads CASSHPPGTDYEQYF. The CDR3 DNA sequence: TGCGCCAGCAGCCACCCCCCCGGGACAGATTACGAGCAGTACTTC.

The CDR3 DNA reads TGTGCCAGCAGTTTTTTGCGCCGAGAGAACACCGGGGAGCTGTTTTTT. Translated: CASSFLRRENTGELFF. The genes are TRBV27 and TRBJ2-2; no firm D call. Trimming shortened V by 3 bases and J by 1 base, and 12 bases separated the two germline ends. Germline CDR1 and CDR2: MNHEY and SMNVEV (reference sequence). The CDR3 sequence is 16 residues long.